This T cell receptor (beta chain) was captured by sequencing in a study of T cells in Graves' hyperthyroidism and ophthalmopathy. This blood was taken when hyperthyroidism was first diagnosed, before any ophthalmopathy symptoms existed. The TCR beta CDR3 regions underwent amplification using RNA transcripts as the source. The study used the HTBI primer set for a first-round RT-PCR of the TCR CDR3. A single record per CDR3 protein comes from TCRdb applying MiXCR to the multiplex PCR reads. The sample includes fewer than 900,000 distinct CDR3 sequences, 15% to 20% of them seen just once. Findings of the study overall: Blood also carried most thyroid clonotypes expanded above 0.001.

Regarding this clonotype: The antigen remains unidentified. This could be a read error, since a much larger clone is one nucleotide away.

This TCR was recovered from a woman aged 50 to 60 with Graves' hyperthyroidism that later progressed to Graves' ophthalmopathy. The sequenced sample was blood.

The CDR3 coding sequence is TGCAGTGCTAGCCTCCCAACAGCCATACAAGAGACCCAGTACTTC. It yields the protein CSASLPTAIQETQYF. The chain recombines TRBV20-1 with TRBJ2-5; D gene uncertain. The germline V gene has CDR1 DFQATT and CDR2 SNEGSKA (reference sequence). This CDR3 is built from 15 residues. V lost 3 bases, J lost 2 bases, and 16 bases lay in between.